This TCR beta chain was captured by sequencing in a study of vaccination and CD4 T cells after COVID-19. The V gene lost 11 bases and the J gene lost 0 bases, with 11 bases spanning the gap. This CDR3 has 13 amino acids. CDR1 ENHRY and CDR2 SYGVKD come from the germline V gene. The study sequenced cultured CD4+ T cell DNA using the Oncomine TCR Beta short-read assay. Cultured CD4+ T cells yielded the extracted genomic DNA. TCRdb reprocessed the PCR reads via MiXCR and lists one record per CDR3 protein. The table lists several thousand distinct CDR3 sequences, around 35% of them singletons, with approximately 20% in the top ten. Comments on this clonotype: Its antigen remains unidentified.

The sample's treatment: 10-day PBMC culture with coronavirus spike peptide pools or control peptides (ViraFEST assay). During the years 2011-2018, before the COVID-19 pandemic, the unexposed donor's CD4+ T cells were collected. J is TRBJ1-3 and V is TRBV10-3; D is unclear. Sequencing was performed on CD4+ T cells from blood, cultured in vitro. This clonotype originated in a human donor in good health. The CDR3 coding sequence is TGTGCCCTTAGGCCGTCCTCTGGAAACACCATATATTTT. Translating it yields CALRPSSGNTIYF.